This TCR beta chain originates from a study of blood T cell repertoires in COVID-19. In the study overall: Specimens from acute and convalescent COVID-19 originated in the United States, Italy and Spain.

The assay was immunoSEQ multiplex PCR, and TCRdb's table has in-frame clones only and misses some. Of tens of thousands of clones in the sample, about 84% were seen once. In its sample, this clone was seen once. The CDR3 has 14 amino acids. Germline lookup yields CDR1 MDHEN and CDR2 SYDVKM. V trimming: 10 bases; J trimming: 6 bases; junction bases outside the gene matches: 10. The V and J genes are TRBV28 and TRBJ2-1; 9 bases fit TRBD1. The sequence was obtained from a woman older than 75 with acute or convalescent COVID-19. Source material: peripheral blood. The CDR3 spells CATSGDRDRNEQFF. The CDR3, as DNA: TGTGCCACCTCAGGGGACAGGGACCGCAATGAGCAGTTCTTC.